These 27 T cell receptor beta chains originate from one sample sequenced in a study of blood T cell repertoires in COVID-19. Assay used: immunoSEQ multiplex PCR; TCRdb lists only in-frame clones, some missing. The data contain 200,000 to 300,000 clones, around 86% of them seen just once; the ten biggest clones take up around 10%. Sequences were obtained from peripheral blood. The receptors were gathered from a man aged 35 to 55 who had recovered from COVID-19.

This chain connects TRBV14 to TRBJ2-3, with D tentatively TRBD1 (5 bases). The CDR3 covers 15 residues. V lost 4 bases to trimming and J lost 2 bases, with 13 bases between them. CDR1 and CDR2 from the germline V gene are SGHDN and FVKESK. As DNA, the CDR3 is TGTGCCAGCAGCCTCGACAAGGGGATCACAGATACGCAGTATTTT. Translated, it gives CASSLDKGITDTQYF.

The rearrangement links TRBV10-2 to TRBJ2-3, with 16 bases aligning to TRBD2. The CDR3 is 18 residues long. V dropped 6 bases and J dropped 1; count of bases not matched to a gene: 7. Per germline, CDR1 WSHSY and CDR2 SAAADI. This CDR3 reads CASRGTSGGVRRTDTQYF. CDR3 nucleotides: TGCGCCAGCAGAGGGACTAGCGGGGGGGTTAGACGCACAGATACGCAGTATTTT.

The chain joins TRBV6-5 to TRBJ1-2; possible D gene TRBD1, 6 bases. Germline lookup yields CDR1 MNHEY and CDR2 SVGAGI. The length of the CDR3 is 12 residues. Trimming removed 5 bases at V and 8 bases at J, with 12 bases between. For the CDR3, the DNA is TGTGCCAGCAGTCAGACAGGATACGGCTACACCTTC. Translated: CASSQTGYGYTF.

The chain uses TRBV5-4 and TRBJ2-3, with TRBD1 identical over 8 bases. Germline CDR1 is SGHNT and CDR2 is YYREEE (reference sequence). The V and J ends lost 4 bases and 4 bases, in that order; junction bases with no gene match: 8. The CDR3 is 15 residues long. The CDR3 coding sequence is TGTGCCAGCAGCCCCCGGGACAGGAGGTCAGATACGCAGTATTTT. Amino acid sequence: CASSPRDRRSDTQYF.

V usage is TRBV10-3 and J usage is TRBJ2-3; D might be TRBD1 (5 bases). This CDR3 has 17 amino acids. CDR1 is ENHRY, CDR2 SYGVKD, per germline. Trimming took off 0 bases at V and 1 base at J, with 14 bases between the two ends. DNA for the CDR3: TGTGCCATCAGTGAGTCGGGGCCCACACGTCGCACAGATACGCAGTATTTT. Residues: CAISESGPTRRTDTQYF.

The chain has TRBV28 and TRBJ2-7, with 10 bases identical to TRBD1. The CDR3 runs to 17 residues. The germline CDR1 and CDR2 sequences are MDHEN and SYDVKM. The V and J ends lost 7 bases and 7 bases, in that order; junction bases with no gene match: 19. The CDR3: CASTPRDRGRRLREQYF. CDR3 nucleotide sequence: TGTGCCAGCACCCCCCGAGACAGGGGGCGCAGGCTAAGAGAGCAGTACTTC. The variable domain in full, completed from reference TRBV28 and TRBJ2-7, reads DVKVTQSSRYLVKRTGEKVFLECVQDMDHENMFWYRQDPGLGLRLIYFSYDVKMKEKGDIPEGYSVSREKKERFSLILESASTNQTSMYLCASTPRDRGRRLREQYFGPGTRLTVT.

The chain joins TRBV7-9 to TRBJ2-1; 14 nucleotides align to TRBD2. The CDR3 is 18 amino acids. The J segment lost 8 bases and the V segment lost 3 bases, leaving 12 bases of the junction unmatched. From germline, CDR1 is SEHNR and CDR2 FQNEAQ (reference sequence). CDR3 region: CASSLGPGLAGARDEQFF. Here the CDR3 DNA reads TGTGCCAGCAGCTTGGGCCCGGGACTAGCGGGGGCAAGGGATGAGCAGTTCTTC.

V usage is TRBV2 and J usage is TRBJ2-3; TRBD2 matches at 13 bases. The V and J ends lost 7 bases and 4 bases, in that order; junction bases with no gene match: 8. Germline V CDR1 and CDR2: SNHLY, FYNNEI. There are 16 residues in the CDR3. The CDR3 DNA is TGTGCCAGCAACAGACTAGCGGGAGGTGTGTCAGATACGCAGTATTTT. This codes for CASNRLAGGVSDTQYF.

This rearrangement joins TRBV12-5 to TRBJ2-7, with 14 bases matching TRBD2. CDR3 size: 18 residues. After removal of 0 bases from V and 1 base from J, the junction contained 5 bases not matched to a gene. Germline CDR1 LGHNT, CDR2 FRNRAP. The CDR3 DNA reads TGTGCTAGTGGTTTGGTAGCAGGACTAGCGGGAGGTTCCTACGAGCAGTACTTC. Its protein product is CASGLVAGLAGGSYEQYF.

The gene calls are TRBV27 and TRBJ2-1, with D perhaps TRBD2 (7 bases). V gave up 2 bases and J gave up 4 bases, with 15 bases separating them. From germline, CDR1 is MNHEY and CDR2 SMNVEV (reference sequence). The CDR3 contains 16 residues. The CDR3 sequence is CASSLVRGPNYNEQFF. The CDR3 nucleotides are TGTGCCAGCAGTTTAGTGCGGGGGCCCAATTACAATGAGCAGTTCTTC.

The chain has TRBV27 and TRBJ1-5; a weak D match, TRBD1 (6 bases). The CDR3 has 23 residues. V gave up 5 bases and J gave up 1 base, with 36 bases separating them. Germline V gives CDR1 MNHEY, CDR2 SMNVEV (reference sequence). The CDR3 DNA is TGTGCCAGCAGTCCTTACCGTACAACCAATTCGGGGGGCGTGTGGTACAGCAATCAGCCCCAGCATTTT. Amino acid sequence: CASSPYRTTNSGGVWYSNQPQHF.

The chain recombines TRBV7-9 with TRBJ2-1, with 7 bases lining up with TRBD1. The CDR3 runs 17 residues. Per germline, CDR1 SEHNR and CDR2 FQNEAQ (reference sequence). V gave up 5 bases and J gave up 0 bases; unmatched junction bases: 10. For the CDR3, the DNA is TGTGCCAGCAGCCACAACCCAGGGGGTTACTCCTACAATGAGCAGTTCTTC. This codes for CASSHNPGGYSYNEQFF.

V usage is TRBV28 and J usage is TRBJ2-1; TRBD1 matches at 11 bases. V trimming: 5 bases; J trimming: 6 bases; junction bases outside the gene matches: 6. This CDR3 contains 15 residues. CDR1 and CDR2 (germline): MDHEN, SYDVKM. This chain's CDR3 is CASSPPGTGGNEQFF. The CDR3 coding sequence is TGTGCCAGCAGTCCCCCCGGGACAGGGGGCAATGAGCAGTTCTTC. The full variable domain, rest sourced from reference TRBV28 and TRBJ2-1, is DVKVTQSSRYLVKRTGEKVFLECVQDMDHENMFWYRQDPGLGLRLIYFSYDVKMKEKGDIPEGYSVSREKKERFSLILESASTNQTSMYLCASSPPGTGGNEQFFGPGTRLTVL.

This chain joins TRBV30 and TRBJ2-1, with TRBD2 as a possible D gene (5 bases). Per the germline V gene, CDR1 is GTSNPN and CDR2 is SVGIG (reference sequence). V was trimmed by 4 bases and J by 5 bases, leaving 12 bases between them. This CDR3 comprises 13 residues. The CDR3 DNA reads TGTGCCTGGAAGACGGGAATGAACAATGAGCAGTTCTTC. Its translation is CAWKTGMNNEQFF.

This rearrangement joins TRBV6-2 or TRBV6-3 to TRBJ2-1; D is perhaps TRBD2 (6 bases). Trimming took 2 bases from V and 0 from J, leaving 11 bases between them. The CDR3 consists of 16 residues. Germline V gene data show CDR1 as MNHEY and CDR2 as SVGEGT. The CDR3 sequence: CASSYDPGLSYNEQFF. The CDR3 region has the DNA TGTGCCAGCAGTTACGATCCGGGACTCTCCTACAATGAGCAGTTCTTC.

This chain connects TRBV10-3 to TRBJ2-1, with 9 positions matching TRBD1. The germline V gene encodes CDR1 ENHRY and CDR2 SYGVKD. The V gene end was trimmed by 2 bases and the J gene end by 6 bases; junction bases not matched to a gene: 2. This CDR3 is built from 14 residues. CDR3 in amino acids: CAISEGTGPNEQFF. CDR3 DNA: TGTGCCATCAGTGAGGGGACAGGGCCCAATGAGCAGTTCTTC.

The chain recombines TRBV30 with TRBJ2-5, with 11 positions matching TRBD2. V lost 5 bases and J lost 7; bases outside the gene matches: 15. This CDR3 comprises 16 residues. Per the germline V gene, CDR1 is GTSNPN and CDR2 is SVGIG (reference sequence). The CDR3 spells CAWDLLGASGGTTQYF. CDR3 nucleotides: TGTGCCTGGGATCTACTCGGGGCTAGCGGGGGGACGACCCAGTACTTC.

V is TRBV6-5 and J is TRBJ1-2; unclear D gene. The germline V gene encodes CDR1 MNHEY and CDR2 SVGAGI. Trimming shortened V by 6 bases and J by 6 bases, and 14 bases separated the two germline ends. This CDR3 has 13 amino acids. Here the CDR3 reads CASSQTEIHGYTF. CDR3 in DNA: TGTGCCAGCAGCCAAACCGAGATCCATGGCTACACCTTC.

This chain joins TRBV5-8 and TRBJ2-2; 10 bases line up with TRBD1. The CDR3 has 17 amino acids. Trimming at V came to 0 bases and at J to 3 bases, leaving 5 bases not matched to a gene. CDR1 and CDR2 from the germline V gene are SGHTS and YDEGEE. Here the CDR3 DNA reads TGTGCCAGCAGCTTGGCCTGGGGGACAGGGGACACCGGGGAGCTGTTTTTT. As protein: CASSLAWGTGDTGELFF.

The chain combines TRBV16 with TRBJ2-7, with 7 bases that match TRBD1. J gave up 1 base and V 4 bases, and 4 bases lay outside the gene matches. From germline, CDR1 is KGHSY and CDR2 FQNENV. This CDR3 region has 14 residues. The CDR3 DNA reads as TGTGCCAGCAGCCTAGACAGGGCGTCCTACGAGCAGTACTTC. Its protein product is CASSLDRASYEQYF.

The chain recombines TRBV19 with TRBJ1-2, with 10 bases matching TRBD1. The V gene end was trimmed by 5 bases and the J gene end by 0 bases; junction bases not matched to a gene: 9. The CDR3 runs to 17 residues. Germline CDR1 LNHDA, CDR2 SQIVND (reference sequence). CDR3 sequence reads: CASSPGQGFPANYGYTF. The DNA of the CDR3 is TGTGCCAGTAGTCCGGGACAGGGGTTCCCCGCTAACTATGGCTACACCTTC.

V and J are TRBV5-6 and TRBJ1-5; 8 bases map to TRBD1. Germline CDR1 and CDR2: SGHDT and YYEEEE. This CDR3 region has 16 residues. The ends lost 1 base at V and 6 bases at J; junction bases unmatched: 9. CDR3 residues: CASSLSRQGLGQPQHF. Written as DNA, the CDR3 is TGTGCCAGCAGCTTGTCGCGACAGGGGCTAGGTCAGCCCCAGCATTTT.

The CDR3 protein is CADAGVGTEAFF. The CDR3 nucleotides are TGTGCGGACGCGGGAGTGGGCACTGAAGCTTTCTTT. The rearrangement links TRBV12-3 or TRBV12-4 to TRBJ1-1; D gene unclear. The CDR3 totals 12 residues.

The V call is TRBV5-8, the J call TRBJ2-5, with 14 bases fitting TRBD2. Germline trimming cut 4 bases from V and 5 bases from J; bases unmatched to any gene: 10. The CDR3 is made up of 17 amino acids. CDR1 SGHTS and CDR2 YDEGEE come from the germline V gene. CDR3 in DNA: TGTGCCAGCAGCCCCTTCGGGACTAGCGGGGGTAGGGAGACCCAGTACTTC. It yields the protein CASSPFGTSGGRETQYF.

In its sample, this clone was seen once. The chain uses TRBV18 and TRBJ2-7; the D gene is possibly TRBD2 (6 bases). V was clipped by 1 base and J by 5 bases, with 9 bases between them. The CDR3 runs 13 residues. Germline V lookup: CDR1 KGHSH, CDR2 LQKENI. CDR3: CASSPRLDHEQYF. CDR3 sequence (DNA): TGTGCCAGCTCACCACGACTAGACCACGAGCAGTACTTC.

The chain carries TRBV29-1 and TRBJ2-7, with D possibly matching TRBD1 (6 bases). Looked up from germline, CDR1 is SQVTM and CDR2 is ANQGSEA. The CDR3 is 13 amino acids. V gave up 2 bases and J gave up 0 bases, with 8 bases separating them. The CDR3 DNA reads as TGCAGCGTTGAACAGGGGAGCTCCTACGAGCAGTACTTC. Protein: CSVEQGSSYEQYF.

The chain joins TRBV29-1 to TRBJ2-7; TRBD2 might be the D (5 bases). The CDR3 contains 13 residues. Germline V CDR1 and CDR2: SQVTM, ANQGSEA. V gave up 7 bases and J gave up 1 base, with 14 bases separating them. The CDR3 region has the DNA TGCAGCGGATCAAGCGGTCGTTCCTACGAGCAGTACTTC. Translation gives CSGSSGRSYEQYF.